The 19 T cell receptor beta chains below were found in one sample sequenced in a study of cytomegalovirus exposure and HLA in healthy donors. PCR primers comprised 60 Vbeta and 13 Jbeta primers. Generated by immunoSEQ multiplex PCR, the TCRdb table keeps only in-frame clones and is missing some. There are 210,000 or so clones in the sample; around 80% occur only once, and roughly 2.5% lies in the top ten. Sample: PBMCs. The receptors were sampled from an older woman in good health and CMV-seropositive.

This clone was seen a handful of times. J is TRBJ2-1 and V is TRBV5-1; D may be TRBD2 (5 bases). The CDR3 has 14 residues. Trimming cost V 0 bases and J 2 bases, with 6 bases left between them. Germline assignment: CDR1 SGHRS and CDR2 YFSETQ. CDR3 in DNA: TGCGCCAGCAGCTTGGGGACTCCCTACAATGAGCAGTTCTTC. It specifies CASSLGTPYNEQFF. Using reference TRBV5-1 and TRBJ2-1 for the parts outside the CDR3, the full variable domain is KAGVTQTPRYLIKTRGQQVTLSCSPISGHRSVSWYQQTPGQGLQFLFEYFSETQRNKGNFPGRFSGRQFSNSRSEMNVSTLELGDSALYLCASSLGTPYNEQFFGPGTRLTVL.

The chain combines TRBV19 with TRBJ1-1, with D perhaps matching TRBD1 (6 bases). This CDR3 has 13 amino acids. Germline CDR1 is LNHDA and CDR2 is SQIVND (reference sequence). Trimming removed 5 bases from V and 4 bases from J, with 11 bases in between. The CDR3 DNA is TGTGCCAGTAGTTTGACAGGAGTCACTGAAGCTTTCTTT. Translating it yields CASSLTGVTEAFF.

This clone was picked up one time. The V and J genes are TRBV27 and TRBJ2-3; perhaps TRBD2 as D (6 bases). The ends were cut back, 3 bases at V and 2 bases at J, with 12 bases in the middle. This CDR3 is 15 amino acids long. Germline V CDR1 and CDR2: MNHEY, SMNVEV (reference sequence). CDR3 in amino acids: CASSFRGSVTDTQYF. The CDR3 DNA follows: TGTGCCAGCAGTTTCCGGGGGAGCGTCACAGATACGCAGTATTTT.

The chain carries TRBV18 and TRBJ2-7; 7 positions agree with TRBD1. The CDR3 loop spans 13 amino acids. V shed 4 bases, J shed 5 bases, and the junction held 5 bases outside the gene matches. Germline values: CDR1 KGHSH, CDR2 LQKENI. The chain's CDR3 is CASSLGQEDEQYF. The CDR3 DNA reads as TGTGCCAGCTCACTTGGACAGGAGGACGAGCAGTACTTC.

V gene TRBV7-2 combines with J gene TRBJ1-1; D remains ambiguous. The CDR3 is 14 amino acids. In germline, CDR1 is SGHTA, CDR2 FQGNSA. V was shortened by 1 base and J by 5 bases, with 11 bases between the two germline ends. CDR3 DNA sequence: TGTGCCAGCAGCTTAGATGAGGGCAGGACTGAAGCTTTCTTT. It encodes CASSLDEGRTEAFF.

This clone was observed a few times. V and J are TRBV6-1 and TRBJ2-7, with 8 bases aligning to TRBD1. Germline V gives CDR1 MNHNS, CDR2 SASEGT. V dropped 3 bases and J dropped 6; count of bases not matched to a gene: 10. The CDR3 totals 15 residues. CDR3 DNA sequence: TGTGCCAGCAGTGATGGGGAGGACAGGGCTTCCGAGCAGTACTTC. Amino acids: CASSDGEDRASEQYF.

As DNA, the CDR3 is TGTGCCAGCTCAACGTTCCGGGACAGCTCCTACGAGCAGTACTTC. This encodes CASSTFRDSSYEQYF. The chain joins TRBV18 to TRBJ2-7; 7 bases fit TRBD1. CDR1 is KGHSH and CDR2 is LQKENI in the germline V gene. The J segment lost 0 bases and the V segment lost 5 bases, leaving 7 bases of the junction unmatched. This CDR3 region has 15 residues.

The chain is built from TRBV29-1 and TRBJ2-5, with TRBD1 matching over 11 bases. Germline CDR1 and CDR2: SQVTM and ANQGSEA. V was clipped by 5 bases and J by 6 bases; unmatched bases: 2. CDR3 length equals 12 residues. In DNA, the CDR3 is TGCAGCGTTAGGACAGGGGGCAAGACCCAGTACTTC. This codes for CSVRTGGKTQYF.

The chain links TRBV5-5 to TRBJ1-3; D may be TRBD1 (6 bases). The CDR3 is 16 residues long. Per the germline V gene, CDR1 is SGHKS and CDR2 is YYEKEE (reference sequence). V was shortened by 5 bases and J by 7 bases, with 22 bases between the two germline ends. In DNA, the CDR3 is TGTGCCAGCAGTCAGGACACTCAGAGAAGGGGGAACACCATATATTTT. Translated, it gives CASSQDTQRRGNTIYF.

The V gene is TRBV19, the J gene TRBJ2-1, with 13 bases that match TRBD2. With V trimmed by 7 bases and J by 6 bases, 9 bases remained unmatched. CDR3 length: 16 residues. Germline V CDR1 and CDR2: LNHDA, SQIVND (reference sequence). CDR3 amino acids: CASMGPGLAGPNEQFF. As DNA, the CDR3 is TGTGCCAGTATGGGGCCGGGACTAGCGGGACCCAATGAGCAGTTCTTC.

The CDR3 nucleotides are TGTGCCAGCAGCTTATTACAGGGCAATGAGCAGTTCTTC. Its translation: CASSLLQGNEQFF. This chain links TRBV7-9 with TRBJ2-1, with D possibly matching TRBD1 (6 bases). This CDR3 is 13 amino acids long. Germline loops: CDR1 SEHNR, CDR2 FQNEAQ (reference sequence). With 2 bases removed from V and 6 bases from J, the gap between germline ends came to 8 bases.

The chain has TRBV18 and TRBJ1-4; 9 bases agree with TRBD1. The CDR3 has 16 residues. V shed 3 bases, J shed 2 bases, and the junction held 4 bases outside the gene matches. CDR1 is KGHSH and CDR2 is LQKENI in the germline V gene. The CDR3 region is CASSPTGGPTNEKLFF. The CDR3 region has the DNA TGTGCCAGCTCACCGACAGGGGGTCCCACTAATGAAAAACTGTTTTTT.

CDR3 DNA sequence: TGTGCCAGCTCACCCCAGGGGTTGACGCAGCCCCAGCATTTT. Translation: CASSPQGLTQPQHF. The gene calls are TRBV18 and TRBJ1-5; possibly TRBD1 for D (6 bases). Germline loops: CDR1 KGHSH, CDR2 LQKENI. The CDR3 covers 14 residues. V was shortened by 3 bases and J by 7 bases, with 13 bases between the two germline ends.

DNA for the CDR3: TGTGCCAGCAGCTTAGTGTCTAGCGGGGGATGGAATGAGCAGTTCTTC. Residues: CASSLVSSGGWNEQFF. The chain carries TRBV7-2 and TRBJ2-1; 10 bases line up with TRBD2. This CDR3 is 16 amino acids long. V was clipped by 1 base and J by 7 bases; unmatched bases: 7. Germline CDR1 and CDR2: SGHTA and FQGNSA.

This clone showed up just a few times. The chain uses TRBV5-4 and TRBJ2-1; TRBD2 matches at 7 bases. The CDR3 is 16 amino acids. With 6 bases clipped from V and 0 bases from J, the junction kept 9 bases outside the gene matches. CDR1 is SGHNT and CDR2 is YYREEE in the germline V gene (reference sequence). As DNA, the CDR3 is TGTGCCAGCACCGCATGGGGCGGGAGCTCCTACAATGAGCAGTTCTTC. Protein sequence: CASTAWGGSSYNEQFF. The full variable domain, with the rest looked up from reference TRBV5-4 and TRBJ2-1, is ETGVTQSPTHLIKTRGQQVTLRCSSQSGHNTVSWYQQALGQGPQFIFQYYREEENGRGNFPPRFSGLQFPNYSSELNVNALELDDSALYLCASTAWGGSSYNEQFFGPGTRLTVL.

This clone was detected once. The rearrangement links TRBV12-5 to TRBJ1-2; D is possibly TRBD1 (5 bases). Germline V gene sequence: CDR1 LGHNT, CDR2 FRNRAP. CDR3 length: 15 residues. Trimming left V 0 bases short and J 7 bases short, with 15 bases between. CDR3 DNA sequence: TGTGCTAGTGGTTTGGTGAGGGGACTAGGGCTTGGCTACACCTTC. This sequence encodes CASGLVRGLGLGYTF.

This sequence joins TRBV19 and TRBJ1-6; D may be TRBD1 (6 bases). The CDR3 is 13 residues long. CDR1 and CDR2 from the germline V gene are LNHDA and SQIVND (reference sequence). Between the trimmed V and J ends, which lost 2 bases and 10 bases, there was a span of 9 bases. In DNA, the CDR3 is TGTGCCAGTAGTATAACAGGGAAATCACCCCTCCACTTT. Translation: CASSITGKSPLHF.

The V and J genes are TRBV6-1 and TRBJ1-6; possible D gene TRBD1, 6 bases. The CDR3 has 14 amino acids. Germline loops: CDR1 MNHNS, CDR2 SASEGT. V dropped 2 bases and J dropped 10 bases, with 12 bases sitting between them. CDR3 loop: CASSETGGGSPLHF. The CDR3 DNA reads as TGTGCCAGCAGTGAAACTGGGGGCGGGTCACCCCTCCACTTT.

The chain couples TRBV19 to TRBJ2-2; tentatively, D is TRBD1 (6 bases). Trimming took off 10 bases at V and 1 base at J, with 16 bases between the two ends. Germline V lookup: CDR1 LNHDA, CDR2 SQIVND (reference sequence). This CDR3 is built from 15 residues. The CDR3 here is CATSAGAMNTGELFF. The CDR3 DNA sequence: TGTGCCACCTCAGCAGGGGCCATGAACACCGGGGAGCTGTTTTTT.